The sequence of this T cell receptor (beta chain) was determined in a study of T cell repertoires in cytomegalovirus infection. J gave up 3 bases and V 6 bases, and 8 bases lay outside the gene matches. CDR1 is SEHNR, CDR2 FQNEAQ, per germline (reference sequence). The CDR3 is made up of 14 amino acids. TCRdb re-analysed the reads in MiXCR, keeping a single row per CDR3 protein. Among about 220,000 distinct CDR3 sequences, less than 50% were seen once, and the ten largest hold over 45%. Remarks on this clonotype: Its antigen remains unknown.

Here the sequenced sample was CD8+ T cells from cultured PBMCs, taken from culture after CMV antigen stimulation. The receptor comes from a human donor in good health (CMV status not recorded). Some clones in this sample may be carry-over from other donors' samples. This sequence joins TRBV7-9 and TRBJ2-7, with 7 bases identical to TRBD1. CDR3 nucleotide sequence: TGTGCCAGCAGACCGGGACAGTACGGCTACGAGCAGTACTTC. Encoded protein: CASRPGQYGYEQYF. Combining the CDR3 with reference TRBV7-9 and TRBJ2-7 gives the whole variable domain DTGVSQNPRHKITKRGQNVTFRCDPISEHNRLYWYRQTLGQGPEFLTYFQNEAQLEKSRLLSDRFSAERPKGSFSTLEIQRTEQGDSAMYLCASRPGQYGYEQYFGPGTRLTVT.